One and the same sample provided the 28 T cell receptor beta chains below, sequenced in a study of OX40 agonist ivuxolimab in advanced cancers. Measured with immunoSEQ multiplex PCR; TCRdb has only the in-frame clones, and not every one. The table has around 62,000 clones, roughly 76% seen once. Material: CD4+ or CD8+ T cells sorted from blood, obtained in a trial of the OX40 agonist ivuxolimab. The receptors stem from an adult with an advanced solid tumor such as melanoma, head and neck, liver or kidney cancer.

Concerning this clone itself: The same CDR3 arises from other DNA sequences in this sample as well. The chain uses TRBV5-5 and TRBJ1-5, with D unresolved. CDR1 and CDR2 (germline): SGHKS, YYEKEE (reference sequence). Trimming stripped 0 bases from V and 2 bases from J, with 3 bases between. The CDR3 consists of 13 residues. In DNA, the CDR3 is TGTGCCAGCAGCTTGGCGGGCAATCAGCCCCAGCATTTT. It yields the protein CASSLAGNQPQHF.

The V gene is TRBV5-1, the J gene TRBJ2-7; 7 bases align to TRBD2. Germline V lookup: CDR1 SGHRS, CDR2 YFSETQ. This CDR3 is 15 amino acids long. After removal of 0 bases from V and 1 base from J, the junction contained 4 bases not matched to a gene. CDR3: CASSLAAGVSYEQYF. For the CDR3, the DNA is TGCGCCAGCAGCTTGGCGGCGGGAGTATCCTACGAGCAGTACTTC.

This chain connects TRBV6-1 to TRBJ2-3; D is uncertain. The CDR3 has 13 amino acids. Germline CDR1 and CDR2: MNHNS and SASEGT. V lost 4 bases, J lost 6 bases, and 11 bases lay in between. CDR3 in DNA: TGTGCCAGCAGTGGTCAGTTCAGGGATACGCAGTATTTT. Its translation: CASSGQFRDTQYF.

The chain uses TRBV18 and TRBJ1-1; D uncertain. The CDR3 contains 13 residues. Per germline, CDR1 KGHSH and CDR2 LQKENI. V dropped 6 bases and J dropped 3 bases, with 11 bases sitting between them. The CDR3 DNA reads as TGTGCCAGCTCTCGAAGGTCGGACACTGAAGCTTTCTTT. It specifies CASSRRSDTEAFF.

The chain is built from TRBV10-3 and TRBJ1-1; 8 bases align to TRBD1. V shed 6 bases and J 5 bases; nucleotides not matched to a gene: 5. This CDR3 is 13 amino acids long. Germline V gives CDR1 ENHRY, CDR2 SYGVKD. CDR3 sequence reads: CAISGQGETEAFF. For the CDR3, the DNA is TGTGCCATCAGCGGACAGGGTGAGACTGAAGCTTTCTTT.

The rearrangement uses TRBV6-1 and TRBJ1-2; maybe TRBD1 (5 bases). The CDR3 extends over 13 amino acids. Germline V CDR1 and CDR2: MNHNS, SASEGT. Deletions cut 6 bases from V and 1 base from J, with 9 bases between. The CDR3 sequence: CASRQGRNYGYTF. CDR3 nucleotide sequence: TGTGCCAGCAGGCAGGGACGTAACTATGGCTACACCTTC.

Remarks on this clone: Compared with germline, one end of the junction differs, possibly owing to a read error. The chain links TRBV7-9 to TRBJ2-3, with D tentatively TRBD1 (5 bases). Germline loops: CDR1 SEHNR, CDR2 FQNEAQ (reference sequence). The CDR3 contains 12 residues. This chain's CDR3 is CASSLGGYGRDF. The DNA for the CDR3 is TGTGCCAGCAGCTTAGGGGGCTACGGAAGAGATTTT.

The rearrangement links TRBV2 to TRBJ1-5; D possibly corresponds to TRBD1 (5 bases). The CDR3 totals 12 residues. Trimming removed 9 bases at V and 7 bases at J, with 13 bases between. The germline V gene has CDR1 SNHLY and CDR2 FYNNEI. Here the CDR3 DNA reads TGTGCCAGTACGAGGGACGGGCAGCCCCAGCATTTT. Residues: CASTRDGQPQHF.

This CDR3 reads CASSRLGQRDYEQYF. The CDR3 DNA follows: TGTGCCAGCAGCCGTCTTGGACAGAGAGACTACGAGCAGTACTTC. The chain combines TRBV5-6 with TRBJ2-7; TRBD1 is a possible D gene (6 bases). From germline, CDR1 is SGHDT and CDR2 YYEEEE. The CDR3 consists of 15 residues. Trimming removed 4 bases from V and 3 bases from J, with 17 bases in between.

The chain carries TRBV18 and TRBJ1-1; D may be TRBD1 (6 bases). This CDR3 is 14 amino acids long. Germline V lookup: CDR1 KGHSH, CDR2 LQKENI. Trimming pared 2 bases from V and 4 bases from J, leaving 11 bases between. For the CDR3, the DNA is TGTGCCAGCTCACCAGGGGGCCGGGGCACTGAAGCTTTCTTT. Its translation is CASSPGGRGTEAFF.

V and J are TRBV30 and TRBJ1-4; 10 nucleotides align to TRBD1. The germline gives CDR1 GTSNPN, CDR2 SVGIG (reference sequence). The CDR3 is 15 residues long. The junction had 10 bases not matched to a gene; V was cut back by 4 bases and J by 8 bases. CDR3 nucleotides: TGTGCCTGGAATCCCCCCGGGACAGGGGAGGAAAAACTGTTTTTT. Translated: CAWNPPGTGEEKLFF.

This clone showed up just a few times. The chain combines TRBV10-1 with TRBJ1-5; tentatively, D is TRBD1 (6 bases). Trimming took off 5 bases at V and 2 bases at J, with 34 bases between the two ends. The germline V gene encodes CDR1 WNHNN and CDR2 SYGVQD (reference sequence). There are 22 residues in the CDR3. This chain's CDR3 is CASSPKSVNRDSPDMRNQPQHF. CDR3 bases: TGCGCCAGCAGTCCGAAAAGCGTTAACAGGGATTCTCCAGATATGCGCAATCAGCCCCAGCATTTT.

This clone was counted only a few times. This chain uses TRBV30 with TRBJ1-3; D is unclear. The V end was cut by 7 bases, the J end by 4 bases, with 14 bases between. Germline values: CDR1 GTSNPN, CDR2 SVGIG (reference sequence). The CDR3 is 13 amino acids. The CDR3 nucleotides read TGTGCCTTAAGACCTGTCGCAGGAAACACCATATATTTT. Its protein is CALRPVAGNTIYF.

This clone has just a few counts. V gene TRBV5-1 combines with J gene TRBJ2-7; perhaps TRBD2 as D (6 bases). Germline CDR1 SGHRS, CDR2 YFSETQ. Trimming removed 2 bases at V and 6 bases at J, with 12 bases between. The CDR3 is 13 amino acids. In nucleotides, the CDR3 is TGCGCCAGCAGCTTAAATACCGGGGGCGAGCAGTACTTC. Its protein product is CASSLNTGGEQYF.

The CDR3, as DNA: TGTGCCAGCAGCTTAAGGGCTAGCGAATACTCCCAAGAGACCCAGTACTTC. Translated, it gives CASSLRASEYSQETQYF. This chain joins TRBV7-3 and TRBJ2-5; tentative D call: TRBD2 (6 bases). This CDR3 contains 17 residues. V lost 1 base, J lost 1 base, and 16 bases lay in between. CDR1 is SGHTA and CDR2 is FQGTGA in the germline V gene.

The chain links TRBV7-8 to TRBJ2-5; D may be TRBD1 (6 bases). The CDR3 extends over 14 amino acids. V lost 5 bases, J lost 3 bases, and 13 bases lay in between. Germline-derived CDR1 and CDR2 are SGHVS and FQNEAQ. Written as DNA, the CDR3 is TGTGCCAGCAGCCCCCACCGGGACAAAGAGACCCAGTACTTC. It specifies CASSPHRDKETQYF.

The chain has TRBV11-2 and TRBJ1-3, with D uncertain. Trimming took off 0 bases at V and 0 bases at J, with 3 bases between the two ends. CDR3 length equals 14 residues. The V gene's germline CDR1 is SGHAT and CDR2 FQNNGV. In nucleotides, the CDR3 is TGTGCCAGCAGCTTAGAAAGCTCTGGAAACACCATATATTTT. It is translated as CASSLESSGNTIYF.

This chain links TRBV28 with TRBJ1-4; TRBD1 agrees at 12 bases. The CDR3 length is 17 residues. In germline, CDR1 is MDHEN, CDR2 SYDVKM. V lost 5 bases to trimming and J lost 5 bases; unmatched junction nucleotides: 9. CDR3 in DNA: TGTGCCAGCAGTCCGGGGACAGGGGGCGCACAAAATGAAAAACTGTTTTTT. Translating it yields CASSPGTGGAQNEKLFF.

The chain combines TRBV28 with TRBJ2-2; D ambiguous. The CDR3 has 14 residues. Germline V lookup: CDR1 MDHEN, CDR2 SYDVKM. Trimming removed 7 bases at V and 5 bases at J, with 14 bases between. CDR3 DNA: TGTGCCAGCACCCCCCACACACCAACCGGGGAGCTGTTTTTT. Protein product: CASTPHTPTGELFF. The complete variable domain, with remaining parts taken from reference TRBV28 and TRBJ2-2, reads DVKVTQSSRYLVKRTGEKVFLECVQDMDHENMFWYRQDPGLGLRLIYFSYDVKMKEKGDIPEGYSVSREKKERFSLILESASTNQTSMYLCASTPHTPTGELFFGEGSRLTVL.

The chain combines TRBV19 with TRBJ2-7; maybe TRBD1 (5 bases). The V end lost 6 bases, the J end lost 0 bases, and 24 bases lay between the germline ends. The CDR3 covers 18 residues. From germline, CDR1 is LNHDA and CDR2 SQIVND (reference sequence). CDR3 coding DNA: TGTGCCAGTAGCAAAAACCAAATCTCTAGACAGTCCTCCTACGAGCAGTACTTC. Translating gives CASSKNQISRQSSYEQYF.

The rearrangement uses TRBV2 and TRBJ2-2, with unresolved D. The CDR3 sequence is 13 residues long. In germline, CDR1 is SNHLY, CDR2 FYNNEI. The V end was cut by 2 bases, the J end by 6 bases, with 7 bases between. CDR3 nucleotides: TGTGCCAGCAGTGAACAGGAATCCGGGGAGCTGTTTTTT. Its protein is CASSEQESGELFF.

This clone was found many times. The rearrangement joins TRBV6-1 to TRBJ1-5; no definite D call. The germline V gene has CDR1 MNHNS and CDR2 SASEGT. V lost 3 bases and J lost 2, with 14 bases in between. This CDR3 has 16 residues. The DNA for the CDR3 is TGTGCCAGCAGTGATGACTTCTTCGGGGGCAATCAGCCCCAGCATTTT. It codes for CASSDDFFGGNQPQHF.

The chain has TRBV14 and TRBJ1-2; the D is unclear. V lost 1 base and J 9 bases, leaving 9 bases between the germline ends. Germline CDR1 and CDR2: SGHDN and FVKESK. The CDR3 covers 12 residues. The CDR3 loop is CASSQAQTSYTF. CDR3 bases: TGTGCCAGCAGCCAAGCCCAAACGAGCTACACCTTC.

This rearrangement joins TRBV6-5 to TRBJ2-1, with TRBD2 as a possible D gene (5 bases). Trimming took 7 bases from V and 1 from J, leaving 8 bases between them. The CDR3 runs to 13 residues. CDR1 is MNHEY and CDR2 is SVGAGI in the germline V gene. The CDR3 region is CASMGASYNEQFF. CDR3 DNA: TGTGCCAGCATGGGAGCATCCTACAATGAGCAGTTCTTC.

The CDR3 DNA is TGTGCCAGTAGTACCCTCCCGACTAGCGGGAGCGGCAATGAGCAGTTCTTC. Translated: CASSTLPTSGSGNEQFF. The chain is built from TRBV19 and TRBJ2-1; TRBD2 matches at 12 bases. V was clipped by 4 bases and J by 6 bases; unmatched bases: 10. Germline V gives CDR1 LNHDA, CDR2 SQIVND (reference sequence). This CDR3 is 17 amino acids long.

This clone has more than one count but fewer than ten. This chain links TRBV19 with TRBJ1-5; D may be TRBD1 (6 bases). The CDR3 sequence is 16 residues long. Germline CDR1 LNHDA, CDR2 SQIVND (reference sequence). Trimming left V 7 bases short and J 2 bases short, with 18 bases between. CDR3 DNA: TGTGCCAGTACCCAACAGGGAAACAGGGGCAATCAGCCCCAGCATTTT. Translating it yields CASTQQGNRGNQPQHF.

CDR3 sequence reads: CASSTRTGQETQYF. For the CDR3, the DNA is TGTGCCAGCAGCACCCGGACAGGGCAAGAGACCCAGTACTTC. The chain carries TRBV13 and TRBJ2-5; 8 nucleotides match TRBD1. Germline assignment: CDR1 PRHDT and CDR2 FYEKMQ (reference sequence). This CDR3 is 14 amino acids long. V lost 5 bases and J lost 2; bases outside the gene matches: 4.

This clone was seen more than once but under ten times. The chain links TRBV9 to TRBJ2-1; 11 bases align to TRBD2. Germline CDR1 and CDR2: SGDLS and YYNGEE. V gave up 3 bases and J gave up 9 bases; unmatched junction bases: 5. The CDR3 loop spans 14 amino acids. CDR3 residues: CASSDSGGASEQFF. CDR3 nucleotide sequence: TGTGCCAGCAGCGATAGCGGGGGGGCCAGTGAGCAGTTCTTC. The complete variable domain, with remaining parts taken from reference TRBV9 and TRBJ2-1, reads DSGVTQTPKHLITATGQRVTLRCSPRSGDLSVYWYQQSLDQGLQFLIQYYNGEERAKGNILERFSAQQFPDLHSELNLSSLELGDSALYFCASSDSGGASEQFFGPGTRLTVL.